This T cell receptor beta chain stems from a study of vaccination and CD4 T cells after COVID-19. The wider study: The convalescents, six males and four females, included two who were Hispanic. Control cultures received a CEFX pool, an HIV-1 Nef pool, or no peptide.

Sequenced with the Oncomine TCR Beta short-read assay was DNA taken from cultured CD4+ T cells. TCRdb ran MiXCR on the PCR reads and lists one entry per CDR3 protein. This sample yields 3,000 to 3,500 distinct CDR3 sequences, of which 24% are seen a single time; 25% belongs to the top ten. With respect to this clonotype: Its antigen is not identified. A read error may account for a junction end that differs from germline.

Treatment noted: roughly ten-day PBMC culture with coronavirus spike peptide pools or control peptides (ViraFEST assay). Ahead of the COVID-19 pandemic (2011-2018), the CD4+ T cells of the unexposed donor were collected. The material sequenced was CD4+ T cells from blood, cultured in vitro. The sequence derives from a human donor in good health.

The CDR3 nucleotides are TGTGCCAGTAGACGGCCCTTGCGGAATCAGCCCCAGAATTTT. Amino acids: CASRRPLRNQPQNF. The chain couples TRBV19 to TRBJ1-5, with no clear D. The CDR3 runs to 14 residues. The germline V gene encodes CDR1 LNHDA and CDR2 SQIVND (reference sequence).